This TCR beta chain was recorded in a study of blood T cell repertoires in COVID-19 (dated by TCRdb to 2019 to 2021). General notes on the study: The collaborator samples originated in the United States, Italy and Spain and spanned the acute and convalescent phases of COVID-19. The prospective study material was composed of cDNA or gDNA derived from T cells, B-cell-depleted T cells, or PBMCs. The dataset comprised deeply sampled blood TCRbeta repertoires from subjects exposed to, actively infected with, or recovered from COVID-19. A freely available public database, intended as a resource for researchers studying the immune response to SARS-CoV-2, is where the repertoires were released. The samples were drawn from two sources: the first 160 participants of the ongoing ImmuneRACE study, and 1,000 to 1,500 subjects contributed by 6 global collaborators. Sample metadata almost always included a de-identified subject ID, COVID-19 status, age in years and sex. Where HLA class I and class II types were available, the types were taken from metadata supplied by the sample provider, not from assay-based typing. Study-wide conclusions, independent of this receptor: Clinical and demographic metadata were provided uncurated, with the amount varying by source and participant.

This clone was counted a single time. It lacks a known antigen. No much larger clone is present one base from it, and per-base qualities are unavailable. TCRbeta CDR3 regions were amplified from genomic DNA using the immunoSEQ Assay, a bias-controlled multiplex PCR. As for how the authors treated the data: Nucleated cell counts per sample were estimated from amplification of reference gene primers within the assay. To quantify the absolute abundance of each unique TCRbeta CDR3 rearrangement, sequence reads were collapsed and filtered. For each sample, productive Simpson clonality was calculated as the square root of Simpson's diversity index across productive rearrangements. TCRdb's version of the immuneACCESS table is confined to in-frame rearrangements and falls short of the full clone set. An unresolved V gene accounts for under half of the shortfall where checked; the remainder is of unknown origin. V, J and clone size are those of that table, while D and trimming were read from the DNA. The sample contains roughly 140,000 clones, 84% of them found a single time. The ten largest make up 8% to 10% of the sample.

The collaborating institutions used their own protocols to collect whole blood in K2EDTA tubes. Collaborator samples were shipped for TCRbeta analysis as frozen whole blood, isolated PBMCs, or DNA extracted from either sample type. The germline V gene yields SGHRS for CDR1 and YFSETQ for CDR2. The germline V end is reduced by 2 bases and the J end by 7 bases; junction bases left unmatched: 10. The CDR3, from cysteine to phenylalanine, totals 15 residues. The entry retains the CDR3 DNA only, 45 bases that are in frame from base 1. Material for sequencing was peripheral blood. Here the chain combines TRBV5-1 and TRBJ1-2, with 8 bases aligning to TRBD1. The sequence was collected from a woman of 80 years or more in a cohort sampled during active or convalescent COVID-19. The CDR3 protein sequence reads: CASSFGGTGTLGYTF. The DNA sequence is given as TGCGCCAGCAGCTTCGGGGGGACAGGCACTCTTGGCTACACCTTC.